The TCR beta chain described here comes from a study of blood T cell repertoires in COVID-19. The wider study: The samples span acute and convalescent COVID-19 from the United States, Italy and Spain.

Only in-frame clones appear in the TCRdb table, and some are missing; sequencing was by immunoSEQ multiplex PCR. In the table there are approximately 94,000 clones, about 86% of which are singletons. Germline CDR1 is SEHNR and CDR2 is FQNEAQ (reference sequence). The CDR3 loop spans 15 amino acids. J was trimmed by 8 bases and V by 3 bases; bases with no gene match: 5. The specimen was peripheral blood. This clonotype originated in a human donor in a cohort sampled during active COVID-19. The chain has TRBV7-9 and TRBJ1-6, with TRBD1 matching 9 bases. CDR3 sequence: CASSLTGGIDSPLHF. CDR3 nucleotide sequence: TGTGCCAGCAGCTTGACAGGGGGGATCGATTCACCCCTCCACTTT.